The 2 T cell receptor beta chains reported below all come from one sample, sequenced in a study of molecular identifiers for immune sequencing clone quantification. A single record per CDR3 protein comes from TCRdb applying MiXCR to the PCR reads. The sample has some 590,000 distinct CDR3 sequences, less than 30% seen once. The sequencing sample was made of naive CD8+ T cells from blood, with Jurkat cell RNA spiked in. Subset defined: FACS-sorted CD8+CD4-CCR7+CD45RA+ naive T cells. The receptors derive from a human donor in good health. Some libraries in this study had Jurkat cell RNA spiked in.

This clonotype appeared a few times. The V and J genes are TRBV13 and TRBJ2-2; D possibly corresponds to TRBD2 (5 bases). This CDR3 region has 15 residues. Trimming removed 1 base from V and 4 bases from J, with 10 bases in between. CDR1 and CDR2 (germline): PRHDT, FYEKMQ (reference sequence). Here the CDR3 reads CASSLVSGVTGELFF. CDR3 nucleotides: TGTGCCAGCAGCTTAGTATCCGGGGTCACCGGGGAGCTGTTTTTT.

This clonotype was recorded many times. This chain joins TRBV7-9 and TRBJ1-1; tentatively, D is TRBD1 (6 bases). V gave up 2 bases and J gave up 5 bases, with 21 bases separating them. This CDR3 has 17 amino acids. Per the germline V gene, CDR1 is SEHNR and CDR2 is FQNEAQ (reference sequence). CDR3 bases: TGTGCCAGCAGCTTAATTGGGGCAGGGGAGGGGAGTACTGAAGCTTTCTTT. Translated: CASSLIGAGEGSTEAFF.